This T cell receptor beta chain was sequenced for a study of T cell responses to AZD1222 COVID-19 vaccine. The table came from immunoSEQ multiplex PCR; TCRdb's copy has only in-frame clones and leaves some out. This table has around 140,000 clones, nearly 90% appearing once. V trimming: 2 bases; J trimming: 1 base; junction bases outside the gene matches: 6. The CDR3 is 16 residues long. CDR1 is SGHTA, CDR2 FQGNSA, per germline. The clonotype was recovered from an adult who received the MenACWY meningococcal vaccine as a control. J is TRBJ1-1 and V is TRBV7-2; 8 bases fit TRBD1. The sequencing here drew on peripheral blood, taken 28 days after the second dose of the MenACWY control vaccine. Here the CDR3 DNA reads TGTGCCAGCAGCTTAAAGATCACAGGGGGGAACACTGAAGCTTTCTTT. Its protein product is CASSLKITGGNTEAFF.